The table lists the clone carrying this T cell receptor (beta chain) with a few counts. Using its own MiXCR run on the RT-PCR reads, TCRdb lists one record per CDR3 protein. The data show around 790,000 distinct CDR3 sequences, roughly 20% seen once. This sample is part of a study of response to subunit inactivated influenza vaccine. The V segment lost 0 bases and the J segment 6 bases; nucleotides outside the gene matches: 1. The germline CDR1 and CDR2 sequences are SGHRS and YFSETQ. This CDR3 is 14 amino acids long. The chain combines TRBV5-1 with TRBJ2-2; 8 nucleotides match TRBD1. Sequencing used PBMCs from blood, obtained around 5 days after vaccination. The TCR sequence derives from a man aged 50 or older who received an inactivated influenza vaccine. The CDR3 nucleotides read TGCGCCAGCAGCTTGGACAGGGGGGCCGGGGAGCTGTTTTTT. Amino acids: CASSLDRGAGELFF.